Included here is one TCR beta chain sequence, with context. This entry comes from a study of T cell changes during pregnancy in multiple sclerosis. This CDR3 is built from 15 residues. V shed 3 bases, J shed 5 bases, and the junction held 9 bases outside the gene matches. Germline loops: CDR1 SQVTM, CDR2 ANQGSEA. TCRdb's table, derived via immunoSEQ multiplex PCR, lists solely in-frame clones and lacks some. The sample yields tens of thousands of clones, 91% seen once. This rearrangement joins TRBV29-1 to TRBJ2-1, with 8 bases aligning to TRBD2. The sequencing here drew on CD8+ T cells from peripheral blood mononuclear cells, taken in the second trimester of pregnancy. This TCR came from a female donor with multiple sclerosis, enrolled in a pregnancy study. CDR3 DNA sequence: TGCAGCGTTGACGGGTCCAGCGGGAGCCACAATGAGCAGTTCTTC. Translated, it gives CSVDGSSGSHNEQFF.